The present entry profiles one TCR beta chain with its context. The sample comes from a study of T cell clusters in autoimmune cytopenias. This CDR3 contains 15 residues. Each sample's input was around 250 ng genomic DNA, some 34,000 genome equivalents. TRB was amplified by touch-down multiplex PCR, primer pools A and B combined. TCRdb processed the multiplex PCR reads again and assigns one entry to each CDR3 protein, with no DNA. The table counts 2,500 to 3,000 distinct CDR3 sequences; 35% to 55% lies in the top ten. This clonotype was sampled from a human donor with an autoimmune cytopenia or autoimmune hepatitis (not recorded which). The sample comprised peripheral blood. The gene calls are TRBV12-3 or TRBV12-4 and TRBJ2-7; the D gene TCRdb calls, TRBD2, cannot be checked with no DNA. The CDR3 loop is CASSLGAGITYEQYF.